The rows below give T cell receptor beta chains drawn from one sample of a study of CD8+ T cells in alopecia areata. Here immunoSEQ multiplex PCR was the method, and the copy in TCRdb shows in-frame clones only, minus some. The top ten clones hold around 25% of a sample with 90,000 to 120,000 clones, around 83% of them seen once. The specimen comprised CD8+ T cells sorted from blood, sampled at week 24, from a patient treated with tofacitinib. The origin of the receptors is a human donor with alopecia areata. Each CDR3 is given with its conserved first and last residue. Each record gives: CDR3 protein, V gene, clone size, D gene, J gene. D genes are given only for firm matches. Size is omitted from some rows. Given values are once, few, many or a class for expanded clones.

CASSLARAGQETQYF TRBV7-9 - - TRBJ2-5
CASSFPDTQYF TRBV27 - - TRBJ2-3
CASSVSGYSPLHF TRBV25-1 - - TRBJ1-6
CASSLEGVNSPLHF TRBV19 - - TRBJ1-6
CASSLWGTDAQYF TRBV5-4 - - TRBJ2-3
CASSQDLGAGGWTDTQYF TRBV4-2 - TRBD2 TRBJ2-3
CAISGATDQMNTEAFF TRBV10-3 - - TRBJ1-1
CASSIAGGNYNEQFF TRBV19 - TRBD2 TRBJ2-1
CASTVGSGARADTQYF TRBV7-9 - TRBD2 TRBJ2-3
CASSYGAGYEQYF TRBV6-5 - - TRBJ2-7
CASSSGTGFPNQPQHF TRBV6-6 - TRBD1 TRBJ1-5
CASSQEGIGTYEQYF TRBV4-2 - - TRBJ2-7
CASSLGVDRTYNEQFF TRBV7-8 - - TRBJ2-1
CASTDGAGAYEQYF TRBV5-1 once - TRBJ2-7
CASSLERAGNTIYF TRBV5-4 - - TRBJ1-3
CASSLVAGTNMWNTQYF TRBV7-8 - TRBD2 TRBJ2-3
CASSEYRGETQYF TRBV25-1 - - TRBJ2-5
CASSDRAGRPYEQYF TRBV6-1 - TRBD2 TRBJ2-7
CASSSGESNQPQHF TRBV5-1 - - TRBJ1-5
CASSLSQDLNTGELFF TRBV5-1 - - TRBJ2-2
CASSQLGLEETQYF TRBV4-2 - TRBD2 TRBJ2-5
CATSPRTSGVVRRPGNEQFF TRBV15 - TRBD2 TRBJ2-1
CASSQEGGIDYEQYF TRBV4-3 - - TRBJ2-7
CASSDGQGYSYEQYF TRBV2 - - TRBJ2-7